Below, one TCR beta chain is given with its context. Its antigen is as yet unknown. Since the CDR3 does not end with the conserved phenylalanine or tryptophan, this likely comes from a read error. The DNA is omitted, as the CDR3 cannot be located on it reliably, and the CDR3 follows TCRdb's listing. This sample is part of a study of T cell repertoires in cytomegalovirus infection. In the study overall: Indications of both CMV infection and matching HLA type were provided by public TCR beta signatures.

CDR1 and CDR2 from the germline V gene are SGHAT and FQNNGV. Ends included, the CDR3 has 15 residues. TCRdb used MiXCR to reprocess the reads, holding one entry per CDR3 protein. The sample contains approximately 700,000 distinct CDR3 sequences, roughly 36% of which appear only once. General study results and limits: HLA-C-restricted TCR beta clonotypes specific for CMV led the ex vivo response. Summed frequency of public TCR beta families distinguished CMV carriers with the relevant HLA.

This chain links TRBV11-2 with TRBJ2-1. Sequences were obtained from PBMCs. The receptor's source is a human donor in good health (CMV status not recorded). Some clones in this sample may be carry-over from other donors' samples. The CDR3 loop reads CASSLEASFYNEQLL.